Given below is one T cell receptor beta chain in context. The CDR3 runs 14 residues. Germline lookup yields CDR1 SEHNR and CDR2 FQNEAQ (reference sequence). The trim removed 5 bases at V and 1 base at J, leaving 1 base unmatched. This sample stems from a study of blood T cell repertoires in COVID-19. Study-wide context: Acute and convalescent COVID-19 specimens originated in the United States, Italy and Spain. Sources were T cells, B-cell-depleted T cells, or PBMCs; the material itself was cDNA or gDNA.

Authors' analysis steps: How many nucleated cells were present was estimated from reference gene primer amplification. Sequencing was performed with immunoSEQ multiplex PCR; in TCRdb, only in-frame clones are kept and a portion is missing. V, J and clone size are taken as reported in that table, and D and trimming were inferred from the DNA itself. Of roughly 120,000 clones in the sample, about 88% were seen once. V usage is TRBV7-9 and J usage is TRBJ1-5; 8 bases are a match to TRBD1. The sequence was collected from a man in his fifties or sixties with active COVID-19. The sequenced sample consisted of peripheral blood. The CDR3 is CASSRQGSNQPQHF. The CDR3 region has the DNA TGTGCCAGCAGCCGACAGGGGAGCAATCAGCCCCAGCATTTT.